This passage covers 31 T cell receptor beta chains from one sample sequenced in a study of T cell responses to AZD1222 COVID-19 vaccine. Here immunoSEQ multiplex PCR was the method, and the copy in TCRdb shows in-frame clones only, minus some. The sample comprises 130,000 to 150,000 clones, roughly 91% of which are singletons, and roughly 2% rests with the top ten. The material sequenced was peripheral blood, taken on day 0 of AZD1222 vaccination. Source of these receptors: an adult in good health.

A few counts support this clone. The rearrangement joins TRBV5-6 to TRBJ2-1, with D possibly matching TRBD2 (7 bases). The germline V gene has CDR1 SGHDT and CDR2 YYEEEE. The CDR3 is made up of 15 amino acids. Deletions cut 3 bases from V and 7 bases from J, with 17 bases between. CDR3 protein: CASSSGGRGLNEQFF. DNA of the CDR3: TGTGCCAGCAGCTCGGGGGGCCGGGGGTTAAATGAGCAGTTCTTC.

The gene calls are TRBV5-6 and TRBJ1-5; D perhaps matches TRBD1 (5 bases). Trimming took off 4 bases at V and 1 base at J, with 24 bases between the two ends. This CDR3 region has 19 residues. Germline assignment: CDR1 SGHDT and CDR2 YYEEEE. The CDR3 coding sequence is TGTGCCAGCAGCCGGCGACCGGGGAGGGGAGGCCGGAGCAATCAGCCCCAGCATTTT. Amino acid sequence: CASSRRPGRGGRSNQPQHF.

The chain joins TRBV5-1 to TRBJ1-2; D unclear. CDR1 is SGHRS and CDR2 is YFSETQ in the germline V gene. Trimming removed 2 bases from V and 6 bases from J, with 14 bases in between. This CDR3 has 14 residues. DNA for the CDR3: TGCGCCAGCAGCTTTCTCCGGGAGGTCGATGGCTACACCTTC. This gives the protein CASSFLREVDGYTF. Drawing the rest from reference TRBV5-1 and TRBJ1-2, the complete variable domain is KAGVTQTPRYLIKTRGQQVTLSCSPISGHRSVSWYQQTPGQGLQFLFEYFSETQRNKGNFPGRFSGRQFSNSRSEMNVSTLELGDSALYLCASSFLREVDGYTFGSGTRLTVV.

This clone was found once. The rearrangement joins TRBV2 to TRBJ1-1, with D maybe TRBD1 (5 bases). Between the trimmed V and J ends, which lost 2 bases and 1 base, there was a span of 14 bases. CDR3 length equals 16 residues. Germline V gene sequence: CDR1 SNHLY, CDR2 FYNNEI. The CDR3 nucleotides read TGTGCCAGCAGTGAATTGGGGGGATTGAAGAACACTGAAGCTTTCTTT. Residues: CASSELGGLKNTEAFF.

The J gene is TRBJ2-2, the V gene TRBV19, with a tentative D call TRBD1 (5 bases). Germline V lookup: CDR1 LNHDA, CDR2 SQIVND (reference sequence). Trimming shortened V by 2 bases and J by 5 bases, and 12 bases separated the two germline ends. The length of the CDR3 is 15 residues. The CDR3 protein is CASSILSGWTGELFF. CDR3 DNA sequence: TGTGCCAGTAGTATATTGTCAGGGTGGACCGGGGAGCTGTTTTTT.

The chain employs TRBV7-2 and TRBJ2-3; the D gene is possibly TRBD2 (6 bases). Trimming cost V 4 bases and J 0 bases, with 11 bases left between them. The CDR3 totals 15 residues. Germline V gives CDR1 SGHTA, CDR2 FQGNSA. The CDR3 is CASSSSSGSTDTQYF. The CDR3 DNA reads TGTGCCAGCAGCTCATCAAGCGGGAGCACAGATACGCAGTATTTT.

The chain is built from TRBV3-1 (or the pseudogene TRBV3-2) and TRBJ2-7, with a possible D match to TRBD1 (6 bases). Looked up from germline, CDR1 is LGHDT and CDR2 is YNNKEL (reference sequence). Trimming pared 5 bases from V and 0 bases from J, leaving 14 bases between. The CDR3 covers 15 residues. The CDR3 spells CASSVTGLGSYEQYF. CDR3 DNA: TGTGCCAGCAGCGTAACAGGGCTGGGCTCCTACGAGCAGTACTTC.

The chain carries TRBV2 and TRBJ2-1; D is ambiguous. Germline V gives CDR1 SNHLY, CDR2 FYNNEI. The CDR3 extends over 11 amino acids. V was pared by 6 bases and J by 4 bases, with 4 bases between. The CDR3 DNA reads TGTGCCAGCAGAAGTTACAATGAGCAGTTCTTC. Protein sequence: CASRSYNEQFF.

V usage is TRBV4-1 and J usage is TRBJ2-6; D remains unclear. The V gene lost 0 bases and the J gene lost 4 bases, with 10 bases spanning the gap. CDR3 length: 16 amino acids. CDR1 and CDR2 from the germline V gene are MGHRA and YSYEKL. CDR3 DNA sequence: TGCGCCAGCAGCCAAGATTCCCCCGGAGGGGCCAACGTCCTGACTTTC. Amino acids: CASSQDSPGGANVLTF.

The gene calls are TRBV12-5 and TRBJ2-7, with D possibly being TRBD2 (6 bases). The CDR3 is 12 residues long. Germline CDR1 and CDR2: LGHNT and FRNRAP. Trimming cost V 5 bases and J 5 bases, with 10 bases left between them. This CDR3 is CASGPEGDEQYF. In DNA, the CDR3 is TGTGCTAGTGGTCCGGAGGGCGACGAGCAGTACTTC.

J is TRBJ2-7 and V is TRBV9; D unresolved. This CDR3 region has 13 residues. V was cut by 1 base and J by 8 bases, with 13 bases left in between. Germline CDR1 SGDLS, CDR2 YYNGEE. The CDR3 spells CASSVSAQDQQYF. As DNA, the CDR3 is TGTGCCAGCAGCGTATCCGCTCAGGATCAGCAGTACTTC.

The rearrangement uses TRBV19 and TRBJ1-5; unclear D gene. Germline values: CDR1 LNHDA, CDR2 SQIVND (reference sequence). The CDR3 covers 12 residues. V was cut by 3 bases and J by 5 bases, with 5 bases left in between. The CDR3, as DNA: TGTGCCAGTAGTATTATTGATCAGCCCCAGCATTTT. It translates to CASSIIDQPQHF.

This clone was observed a single time. The J gene is TRBJ1-1, the V gene TRBV6-5; 7 bases are a match to TRBD1. The junction had 6 bases not matched to a gene; V was cut back by 6 bases and J by 5 bases. The CDR3 covers 13 residues. Germline V gene sequence: CDR1 MNHEY, CDR2 SVGAGI. The CDR3 coding sequence is TGTGCCAGCAGACCAGACAGGGCTACTGAAGCTTTCTTT. Translating gives CASRPDRATEAFF.

This clone has just one count. The chain recombines TRBV5-5 with TRBJ2-3, with D possibly TRBD1 on 6 matching bases. Trimming removed 2 bases at V and 3 bases at J, with 13 bases between. This CDR3 comprises 15 residues. CDR1 is SGHKS, CDR2 YYEKEE, per germline (reference sequence). The CDR3 here is CASSFPGVGTDTQYF. The CDR3 nucleotides read TGTGCCAGCAGCTTCCCAGGGGTAGGGACAGATACGCAGTATTTT.

The genes are TRBV28 and TRBJ1-6; weak D call: TRBD1 (6 bases). Germline loops: CDR1 MDHEN, CDR2 SYDVKM. V shed 10 bases and J shed 13 bases, with 17 bases lying between them. There are 12 residues in the CDR3. The CDR3, as DNA: TGTGCCACCTCGACAGGCCCTAGGCCCCTCCACTTT. Its translation: CATSTGPRPLHF. The whole variable domain, remainder taken from reference TRBV28 and TRBJ1-6, is DVKVTQSSRYLVKRTGEKVFLECVQDMDHENMFWYRQDPGLGLRLIYFSYDVKMKEKGDIPEGYSVSREKKERFSLILESASTNQTSMYLCATSTGPRPLHFGNGTRLTVT.

The gene calls are TRBV5-4 and TRBJ1-4, with 8 bases fitting TRBD1. J was trimmed by 10 bases and V by 4 bases; bases with no gene match: 6. The CDR3 contains 13 residues. Germline V gene lookup returns CDR1 SGHNT and CDR2 YYREEE (reference sequence). This chain's CDR3 is CASSLETGAKLFF. CDR3 bases: TGTGCCAGCAGCCTTGAGACAGGGGCAAAACTGTTTTTT.

The chain couples TRBV18 to TRBJ2-7; TRBD1 might be the D (6 bases). Germline CDR1 and CDR2: KGHSH and LQKENI. CDR3 size: 14 residues. Between the trimmed V and J ends, which lost 5 bases and 4 bases, there was a span of 15 bases. The CDR3 nucleotides are TGTGCCAGCTCAGGCTCTGGACAGATATACGAGCAGTACTTC. Translation: CASSGSGQIYEQYF.

The rearrangement joins TRBV6-5 to TRBJ2-2; D uncertain. Trimming removed 6 bases from V and 5 bases from J, with 4 bases in between. The CDR3 covers 11 residues. Germline lookup yields CDR1 MNHEY and CDR2 SVGAGI. The CDR3, as DNA: TGTGCCAGCAGCAGGACCGGGGAGCTGTTTTTT. This encodes CASSRTGELFF.

This chain joins TRBV18 and TRBJ1-2, with D unclear. Germline V CDR1 and CDR2: KGHSH, LQKENI. CDR3 length: 14 amino acids. V lost 0 bases and J 2 bases, leaving 7 bases between the germline ends. This CDR3 is CASSPPRPNYGYTF. The DNA for the CDR3 is TGTGCCAGCTCACCACCCCGCCCCAACTATGGCTACACCTTC.

This sequence joins TRBV23-1 and TRBJ1-5, with D perhaps TRBD1 (5 bases). TRBV23-1 is filed as an ORF, its function uncertain. The CDR3 runs 22 residues. Trimming pared 1 base from V and 0 bases from J, leaving 28 bases between. The CDR3 DNA reads TGCGCCAGCAGTCAATGTTGGCAGGGAGGAATCTTTGGGAGAATTAGCAATCAGCCCCAGCATTTT. Its protein is CASSQCWQGGIFGRISNQPQHF.

The chain is built from TRBV6-2 or TRBV6-3 and TRBJ1-2, with D maybe TRBD1 (5 bases). This CDR3 region has 13 residues. V was clipped by 4 bases and J by 2 bases, with 8 bases between them. Germline V CDR1 and CDR2: MNHEY, SVGEGT. The CDR3 region has the DNA TGTGCCAGCAGTTTAAGGGGCAACTATGGCTACACCTTC. Translation: CASSLRGNYGYTF.

V gene TRBV27 combines with J gene TRBJ2-3, with 12 bases matching TRBD2. The V segment lost 6 bases and the J segment 3 bases; nucleotides outside the gene matches: 7. Germline loops: CDR1 MNHEY, CDR2 SMNVEV (reference sequence). The CDR3 contains 16 residues. The chain's CDR3 is CASSTRGTSGTDTQYF. The CDR3 DNA reads as TGTGCCAGCAGCACCCGAGGGACTAGCGGGACAGATACGCAGTATTTT.

V and J are TRBV5-6 and TRBJ1-1; D unclear. V was pared by 2 bases and J by 3 bases, with 8 bases between. The CDR3 is 13 amino acids. Germline assignment: CDR1 SGHDT and CDR2 YYEEEE. CDR3 region: CASSFGRYTEAFF. The CDR3 bases are TGTGCCAGCAGCTTTGGACGGTACACTGAAGCTTTCTTT.

A single count supports this clone. The chain joins TRBV7-9 to TRBJ2-6; D might be TRBD1 (6 bases). The CDR3 length is 16 residues. Germline V gene lookup returns CDR1 SEHNR and CDR2 FQNEAQ (reference sequence). V lost 3 bases and J lost 0, with 9 bases in between. CDR3 protein: CASSFTGPSGANVLTF. For the CDR3, the DNA is TGTGCCAGCAGCTTTACAGGGCCCTCTGGGGCCAACGTCCTGACTTTC.

This rearrangement joins TRBV12-3 or TRBV12-4 to TRBJ2-3; weak D call: TRBD1 (6 bases). CDR3 length: 13 residues. V lost 6 bases, J lost 5 bases, and 12 bases lay in between. DNA for the CDR3: TGTGCCAGCAGGTCGGGACACAGAGATACGCAGTATTTT. This sequence encodes CASRSGHRDTQYF.

The rearrangement joins TRBV6-6 to TRBJ1-1; D unclear. The CDR3 spans 14 residues. Trimming pared 4 bases from V and 0 bases from J, leaving 9 bases between. Germline loops: CDR1 MNHNY, CDR2 SVGAGI (reference sequence). The CDR3 spells CASSSRNMNTEAFF. As DNA, the CDR3 is TGTGCCAGCAGTTCGAGGAACATGAACACTGAAGCTTTCTTT.

The chain uses TRBV5-4 and TRBJ1-2, with D uncertain. The CDR3 has 15 amino acids. Germline CDR1 SGHNT, CDR2 YYREEE (reference sequence). The V and J ends lost 0 bases and 6 bases respectively, with 15 bases between them. The CDR3 DNA follows: TGTGCCAGCAGCTTGGGGCTCGGCAGGCCCAATGGCTACACCTTC. Amino acids: CASSLGLGRPNGYTF.

The V call is TRBV18, the J call TRBJ2-7; 7 bases map to TRBD2. Germline CDR1 is KGHSH and CDR2 is LQKENI. CDR3 length: 12 residues. V lost 4 bases, J lost 7 bases, and 4 bases stayed unmatched. The CDR3: CASSLAGREQYF. The CDR3, as DNA: TGTGCCAGCTCACTAGCGGGTCGTGAGCAGTACTTC.

The chain has TRBV27 and TRBJ1-4; 8 bases match TRBD1. The germline CDR1 and CDR2 sequences are MNHEY and SMNVEV (reference sequence). The CDR3 runs to 14 residues. J was trimmed by 8 bases and V by 6 bases; bases with no gene match: 8. The CDR3 sequence: CASRPQGAGEKLFF. CDR3 sequence (DNA): TGTGCCAGCAGACCCCAGGGGGCAGGAGAAAAACTGTTTTTT. Full variable domain (rest looked up from reference TRBV27 and TRBJ1-4): EAQVTQNPRYLITVTGKKLTVTCSQNMNHEYMSWYRQDPGLGLRQIYYSMNVEVTDKGDVPEGYKVSRKEKRNFPLILESPSPNQTSLYFCASRPQGAGEKLFFGSGTQLSVL.

The rearrangement joins TRBV5-8 to TRBJ1-2; D gene unclear. The CDR3 spans 13 residues. From germline, CDR1 is SGHTS and CDR2 YDEGEE. V was trimmed by 3 bases and J by 7 bases, leaving 13 bases between them. The CDR3 protein is CASSSRAVGGYTF. The DNA for the CDR3 is TGTGCCAGCAGCTCTAGGGCAGTCGGTGGCTACACCTTC.

This chain links TRBV19 with TRBJ1-1; D may be TRBD1 (6 bases). The germline V and J ends were trimmed by 9 bases and 0 bases, with 14 bases remaining between them. The germline V gene encodes CDR1 LNHDA and CDR2 SQIVND (reference sequence). The CDR3 is 14 amino acids. CDR3 DNA: TGTGCCAGAACCCGTGGGGGCCTGAACACTGAAGCTTTCTTT. Its translation is CARTRGGLNTEAFF.